This TCR beta chain emerged from a study of cytomegalovirus exposure and HLA in healthy donors. Study results and limitations: The study designated roughly 150 TCR beta chains cytomegalovirus-associated.

Trimming stripped 8 bases from V and 3 bases from J, with 10 bases between. Germline CDR1 and CDR2: SQVTM and ANQGSEA. CDR3 length equals 11 residues. This clone was observed a few times. Its antigen is undetermined. With 60 Vbeta and 13 Jbeta primers, the PCR was carried out. Sequencing was performed with immunoSEQ multiplex PCR; in TCRdb, only in-frame clones are kept and a portion is missing. The sample holds 85,000 to 130,000 clones, around 82% seen once. The sequenced sample was PBMCs. J is TRBJ1-1 and V is TRBV29-1, with D possibly being TRBD1 (6 bases). The sequence derives from a woman aged 45 to 65 in good health and CMV-seropositive. CDR3 protein: CSYQGYTEAFF. The CDR3 nucleotides read TGCAGCTATCAGGGGTACACTGAAGCTTTCTTT.